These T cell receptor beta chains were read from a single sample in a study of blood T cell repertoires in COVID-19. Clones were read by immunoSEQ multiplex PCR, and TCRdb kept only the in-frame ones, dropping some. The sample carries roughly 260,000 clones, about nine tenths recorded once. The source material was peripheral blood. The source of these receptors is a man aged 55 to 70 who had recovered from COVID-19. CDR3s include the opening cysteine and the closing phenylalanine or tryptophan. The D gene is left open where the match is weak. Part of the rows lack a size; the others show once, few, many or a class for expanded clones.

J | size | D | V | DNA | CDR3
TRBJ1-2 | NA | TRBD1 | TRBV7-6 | TGTGCCAGCAGCTTGGGGACAGGGGCGGCCATTAACTATGGCTACACCTTC | CASSLGTGAAINYGYTF
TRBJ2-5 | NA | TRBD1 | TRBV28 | TGTGCCAGCAGCCGAATCGGACAGGGTACCGAGACCCAGTACTTC | CASSRIGQGTETQYF
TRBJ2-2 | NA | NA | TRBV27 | TGTGCCAGCACCTCGCGGGTGGCCGGGGAGCTGTTTTTT | CASTSRVAGELFF
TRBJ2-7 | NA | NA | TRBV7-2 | TGTGCCAGCAGCCCAACCGGGTTCTACGAGCAGTACTTC | CASSPTGFYEQYF
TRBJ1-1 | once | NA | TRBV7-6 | TGTGCCAGCAGCTTAGACCAGGGCACCAACACTGAAGCTTTCTTT | CASSLDQGTNTEAFF
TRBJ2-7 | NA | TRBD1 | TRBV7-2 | TGTGCCAGCAGCCCCGGGACAGGGTTTAACCACGAGCAGTACTTC | CASSPGTGFNHEQYF
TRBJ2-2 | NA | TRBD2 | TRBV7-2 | TGTGCCAGCAGCTTACAAGGACTAGCGGGGGTCCTCCGGACCGGGGAGCTGTTTTTT | CASSLQGLAGVLRTGELFF
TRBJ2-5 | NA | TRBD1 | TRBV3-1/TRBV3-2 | TGTGCCAGCAGCCTCATACGGACAGGGCGCGCCCAAGAGACCCAGTACTTC | CASSLIRTGRAQETQYF
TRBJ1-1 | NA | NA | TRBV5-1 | TGCGCCAGCAGCTTGGCCCCCTCTACAGGTACCGAAGCTTTCTTT | CASSLAPSTGTEAFF
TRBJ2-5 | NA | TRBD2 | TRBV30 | TGTGCCTGGAGTGTAGTAGCGGGGGGAAGGACCCAGTACTTC | CAWSVVAGGRTQYF
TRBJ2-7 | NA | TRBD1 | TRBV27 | TGTGCCAGCAGGGACCTCGGGACAGGGGCCTACGAGCAGTACTTC | CASRDLGTGAYEQYF
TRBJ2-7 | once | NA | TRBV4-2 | TGTGCCAGCAGCCGATCTTTTGGCGGGGCGGCCTACGAGCAGTACTTC | CASSRSFGGAAYEQYF
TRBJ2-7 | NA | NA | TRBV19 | TGTGCCAGTAGTACAGGGTTATCCTACGAGCAGTACTTC | CASSTGLSYEQYF
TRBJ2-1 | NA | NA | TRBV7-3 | TGTGCCAGCAGCTTCTCCCCCGGTTCAGGCAATGAGCAGTTCTTC | CASSFSPGSGNEQFF
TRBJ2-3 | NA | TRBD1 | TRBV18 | TGTGCCAGCTCACCAGCAGGGGGACGTGCAGATACGCAGTATTTT | CASSPAGGRADTQYF
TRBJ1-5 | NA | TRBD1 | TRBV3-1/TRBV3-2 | TGTGCCAGCAGAAATTCCGGGACAGGGAGCAATCAGCCCCAGCATTTT | CASRNSGTGSNQPQHF
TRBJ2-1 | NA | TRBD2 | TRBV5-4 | TGTGCCAGCAGCTTAGGCGGGGGGGCCCCCAATGAGCAGTTCTTC | CASSLGGGAPNEQFF
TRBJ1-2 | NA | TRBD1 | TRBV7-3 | TGTGCCAGCAGCTCCTATCAGGGGGTATACCTTAACTATGGCTACACCTTC | CASSSYQGVYLNYGYTF
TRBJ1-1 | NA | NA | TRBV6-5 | TGTGCCAGCAATCCAGGCACCAACACTGAAGCTTTCTTT | CASNPGTNTEAFF
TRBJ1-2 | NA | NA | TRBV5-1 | TGCGCCAGCAGCTTGGGAGCAGGGATAATTGGCTACACCTTC | CASSLGAGIIGYTF
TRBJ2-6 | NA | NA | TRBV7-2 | TGTGCCAGCAGTTTGGACAGCGCCTTTGTTGGGGCCAACGTCCTGACTTTC | CASSLDSAFVGANVLTF
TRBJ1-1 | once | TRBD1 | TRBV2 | TGTGCCAGCAGCGCCCCCGGGACAGGGGGCAGTAGGACTGAAGCTTTCTTT | CASSAPGTGGSRTEAFF
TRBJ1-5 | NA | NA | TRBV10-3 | TGTGCCATCAGTGAGTCAGCCAGGGGTGGCCAGCCCCAGCATTTT | CAISESARGGQPQHF
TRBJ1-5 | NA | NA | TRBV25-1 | TGTGCCAGCAGTGAATACGGGGGTGATCAGCCCCAGCATTTT | CASSEYGGDQPQHF
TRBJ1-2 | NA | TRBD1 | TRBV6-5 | TGTGCCAGCAGTTACTTTGACAGGGTGAGCTACACCTTC | CASSYFDRVSYTF
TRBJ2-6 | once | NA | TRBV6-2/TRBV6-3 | TGTGCCAGCAGCCGCAGGGTCTCTGGGGCCAACGTCCTGACTTTC | CASSRRVSGANVLTF